A few counts support the clone carrying this T cell receptor (beta chain). The antigen remains unidentified. Germline V gene lookup returns CDR1 LNHDA and CDR2 SQIVND (reference sequence). The V end lost 3 bases, the J end lost 4 bases, and 7 bases lay between the germline ends. The CDR3 consists of 13 residues. TCRdb independently ran MiXCR on the reads; one entry per CDR3 protein. There are approximately 770,000 distinct CDR3 sequences in the sample; approximately 32% occur only once, and around 12% lies in the top ten. The sample originates from a study of T cell repertoires in cytomegalovirus infection. At the level of the study: The authors used CMV epitopes that were HLA-C-restricted (recently identified) and HLA-B-restricted (well studied). Shared public TCR beta signatures pointed to both CMV infection and a matching HLA type.

Notes on the study in general: What dominated the ex vivo response were HLA-C-restricted CMV-specific TCR beta clonotypes. The cumulative frequency of public TCR beta families identified carriers of CMV plus the relevant HLA.

The sample was cultured CD8+ T cells from PBMCs, taken from culture after CMV antigen stimulation. The receptor was isolated from a human donor in good health (CMV status not recorded). Some clones in this sample may be carry-over from other donors' samples. V usage is TRBV19 and J usage is TRBJ1-5; D uncertain. The CDR3 DNA follows: TGTGCCAGTAGTATTCACCGTAATCAGCCCCAGCATTTT. It encodes CASSIHRNQPQHF.